This is a list of T cell receptor beta chains from one sample in a study of cytomegalovirus exposure and HLA in healthy donors. Libraries were prepared by immunoSEQ multiplex PCR; TCRdb keeps only in-frame clonotypes and omits some of them. The repertoire includes around 220,000 clones, 60% to 85% of them detected once, and 15% to 17% sits in the top ten. Sequencing was performed on PBMCs. These receptors were taken from a man aged 35 to 55 in good health and CMV-seronegative. Each CDR3 is given with its conserved first and last residue. D genes are given only for firm matches. The size field is filled for only some rows; it gives once, few, many or a size class.

>-|TRBJ1-5|TRBD1|TRBV9|16
CASSPGQGASNQPQHF
TGTGCCAGCAGCCCGGGACAGGGGGCGAGCAATCAGCCCCAGCATTTT
>-|TRBJ2-6|-|TRBV7-2|15
CASSFTGFGANVLTF
TGTGCCAGCAGCTTCACAGGTTTTGGGGCCAACGTCCTGACTTTC
>-|TRBJ2-5|-|TRBV5-1|13
CASSLAQQETQYF
TGCGCCAGCAGCTTGGCACAGCAAGAGACCCAGTACTTC
>few|TRBJ2-7|TRBD1|TRBV10-3|15
CAISESSGTAYEQYF
TGTGCCATCAGTGAGTCTTCCGGGACAGCGTACGAGCAGTACTTC
>-|TRBJ1-1|-|TRBV2|13
CATGGEVDSEAFF
TGTGCCACCGGGGGGGAGGTGGACTCTGAAGCTTTCTTT
>once|TRBJ1-5|TRBD1|TRBV7-8|13
CASSQDRNQPQHF
TGTGCCAGCAGCCAGGACAGGAATCAGCCCCAGCATTTT
>once|TRBJ2-7|-|TRBV7-9|15
CASSSDRSLSYEQYF
TGTGCCAGCAGCTCTGACAGGTCGCTATCCTACGAGCAGTACTTC
>-|TRBJ2-3|TRBD2|TRBV10-3|15
CAIRSGGHQGDTQYF
TGTGCCATCAGGAGCGGGGGCCACCAGGGAGATACGCAGTATTTT
>-|TRBJ1-3|-|TRBV18|16
CASSPGRRDPGNTIYF
TGTGCCAGCTCACCAGGGAGGCGGGACCCTGGAAACACCATATATTTT
>-|TRBJ2-2|TRBD1|TRBV4-3|17
CASSKVWDRGRTGELFF
TGCGCCAGCAGCAAAGTATGGGACAGGGGGCGCACCGGGGAGCTGTTTTTT
>-|TRBJ1-1|TRBD1|TRBV7-9|15
CASSFQRGRGTEAFF
TGTGCCAGCAGCTTTCAGAGGGGGCGAGGAACTGAAGCTTTCTTT
>-|TRBJ2-5|TRBD1|TRBV27|15
CASSTLTGGGETQYF
TGTGCCAGCAGTACCCTGACAGGGGGTGGGGAGACCCAGTACTTC
>-|TRBJ1-2|TRBD1|TRBV5-6|15
CASIWGQGRNYGYTF
TGTGCCAGCATCTGGGGACAGGGACGGAACTATGGCTACACCTTC
>-|TRBJ1-1|TRBD1|TRBV2|13
CASSQTGGTEAFF
TGTGCCAGCAGCCAGACAGGGGGCACTGAAGCTTTCTTT
>few|TRBJ1-3|-|TRBV13|16
CASSLIDRSSGNTIYF
TGTGCCAGCAGCTTGATAGACAGGAGCTCTGGAAACACCATATATTTT
>-|TRBJ1-1|-|TRBV20-1|11
CSATQGAEAFF
TGCAGTGCCACCCAGGGCGCTGAAGCTTTCTTT
>-|TRBJ1-4|TRBD1|TRBV15|16
CATSTISGQGEEKLFF
TGTGCCACCAGCACGATATCTGGACAGGGCGAGGAAAAACTGTTTTTT
>once|TRBJ1-4|TRBD1|TRBV5-5|15
CASSERGTGIEKLFF
TGTGCCAGCAGTGAAAGGGGGACAGGGATTGAAAAACTGTTTTTT
>few|TRBJ2-2|-|TRBV9|16
CASSVGLTSNTGELFF
TGTGCCAGCAGCGTGGGGCTAACATCGAACACCGGGGAGCTGTTTTTT
>-|TRBJ1-2|-|TRBV9|17
CASSVGEGPGANYGYTF
TGTGCCAGCAGCGTAGGGGAGGGCCCTGGGGCTAACTATGGCTACACCTTC
>-|TRBJ2-7|-|TRBV5-6|16
CASNLGASDYVYEQYF
TGTGCCAGCAACTTAGGGGCGTCGGATTACGTTTACGAGCAGTACTTC
>-|TRBJ1-1|-|TRBV29-1|13
CSVGGGTGTEAFF
TGCAGCGTTGGTGGGGGGACCGGCACTGAAGCTTTCTTT
>-|TRBJ2-5|-|TRBV9|14
CASSVMDSQETQYF
TGTGCCAGCAGCGTCATGGACAGCCAAGAGACCCAGTACTTC
>-|TRBJ2-7|-|TRBV7-6|16
CASSPRPQAGPYEQYF
TGTGCCAGCAGCCCCCGCCCCCAGGCGGGGCCCTACGAGCAGTACTTC
>-|TRBJ2-4|-|TRBV19|16
CASGRTVRVGTNIQYF
TGTGCCAGTGGACGGACAGTGAGGGTAGGGACAAACATTCAGTACTTC
>-|TRBJ2-7|-|TRBV5-8|12
CASSPGAYEQYF
TGTGCCAGCAGCCCAGGGGCCTACGAGCAGTACTTC
>few|TRBJ2-5|TRBD2|TRBV4-1|16
CASSQGLAGRTETQYF
TGCGCCAGCAGCCAAGGGTTAGCGGGTAGGACGGAGACCCAGTACTTC
>-|TRBJ1-5|TRBD1|TRBV28|15
CASSPGQQINQPQHF
TGTGCCAGCAGCCCGGGACAGCAGATCAATCAGCCCCAGCATTTT
>-|TRBJ1-5|TRBD1|TRBV30|14
CAWSVGRGDQPQHF
TGTGCCTGGAGTGTCGGCAGGGGGGATCAGCCCCAGCATTTT
>-|TRBJ1-5|-|TRBV5-1|15
CASSLDGGANQPQHF
TGCGCCAGCAGCTTGGATGGAGGGGCCAATCAGCCCCAGCATTTT
>-|TRBJ1-1|TRBD1|TRBV7-8|15
CASSQTEGAVGEAFF
TGTGCCAGCAGCCAAACGGAGGGGGCTGTGGGTGAAGCTTTCTTT
>once|TRBJ1-5|-|TRBV13|10
CASTPGARDF
TGTGCCAGCACCCCAGGGGCTCGGGATTTT
>few|TRBJ2-2|-|TRBV5-4|15
CASSSQTNLRKELFF
TGTGCCAGCAGCTCCCAGACAAACCTTCGGAAGGAGCTGTTTTTT
>-|TRBJ2-7|TRBD1|TRBV9|15
CASSVGTGGPYEQYF
TGTGCCAGCAGCGTAGGGACAGGGGGTCCCTACGAGCAGTACTTC
>-|TRBJ2-7|TRBD2|TRBV28|23
CASSPPSRDRASTSGAVPYEQYF
TGTGCCAGCAGTCCACCGTCTCGGGATCGGGCTTCGACTAGCGGGGCAGTACCCTACGAGCAGTACTTC
>once|TRBJ2-7|TRBD2|TRBV7-8|14
CASSLSRGLAAQYF
TGTGCCAGCAGCCTCTCCAGAGGACTAGCAGCCCAGTACTTC
>-|TRBJ2-1|-|TRBV9|14
CASSVGTTPNEQFF
TGTGCCAGCAGCGTAGGAACTACCCCCAATGAGCAGTTCTTC
>few|TRBJ1-5|-|TRBV5-1|15
CASSLGGTQPSPQHF
TGCGCCAGCAGCCTCGGGGGGACCCAGCCTTCGCCCCAGCATTTT
>-|TRBJ2-2|-|TRBV28|14
CASSLVRGTGELFF
TGTGCCAGCAGTTTAGTGAGGGGGACCGGGGAGCTGTTTTTT
>-|TRBJ1-5|TRBD1|TRBV9|15
CASSVGDSLLFPQHF
TGTGCCAGCAGCGTAGGGGACAGTCTCTTGTTTCCCCAGCATTTT
>-|TRBJ1-2|TRBD1|TRBV28|14
CASRAEDRVRGYTF
TGTGCCAGCAGAGCGGAGGACAGGGTGAGAGGCTACACCTTC
>-|TRBJ1-4|-|TRBV30|16
CAWSPARGPGGEKLFF
TGTGCCTGGAGTCCCGCTCGAGGCCCCGGTGGTGAAAAACTGTTTTTT
>-|TRBJ1-2|TRBD1|TRBV5-1|14
CASSSSDRGYGYTF
TGCGCCAGCAGCTCATCGGACAGGGGTTATGGCTACACCTTC
>-|TRBJ2-5|TRBD2|TRBV5-4|15
CASSLWGGSGETQYF
TGTGCCAGCAGCTTGTGGGGGGGTAGCGGGGAGACCCAGTACTTC
>few|TRBJ2-7|TRBD2|TRBV5-5|16
CASSLGLAGGTYEQYF
TGTGCCAGCAGCTTGGGGCTAGCGGGAGGCACCTACGAGCAGTACTTC
>few|TRBJ1-5|-|TRBV2|13
CASRPERDQPQHF
TGTGCCAGCCGACCTGAGCGGGATCAGCCCCAGCATTTT
>few|TRBJ2-5|-|TRBV14|15
CASSPRLSPAETQYF
TGTGCCAGCAGCCCACGACTGAGCCCGGCAGAGACCCAGTACTTC
>-|TRBJ1-1|-|TRBV7-2|17
CASSPRGGRGMDTEAFF
TGTGCCAGCAGCCCCCGGGGCGGTCGGGGGATGGACACTGAAGCTTTCTTT
>-|TRBJ1-2|TRBD1|TRBV4-3|17
CASSQDGAGQSFYGYTF
TGCGCCAGCAGCCAGGATGGGGCGGGACAGAGTTTCTATGGCTACACCTTC
>-|TRBJ2-7|TRBD2|TRBV28|14
CASSQLAGVHEQYF
TGTGCCAGCAGCCAACTAGCGGGTGTCCACGAGCAGTACTTC